The T cell receptor beta chain under discussion was sequenced for a study of T cells after yellow fever vaccination. Germline assignment: CDR1 SGHVS and CDR2 FQNEAQ. V was cut by 1 base and J by 7 bases, with 8 bases left in between. The CDR3 loop spans 12 amino acids. TCRdb called the 5' RACE reads again in MiXCR, with one record for every CDR3 protein. The repertoire has more than 90,000 distinct CDR3 sequences, around 8% of them found once; the top ten carry about 25%. This clonotype was seen many times. The chain carries TRBV7-8 and TRBJ2-7; no definite D call. This clonotype was sampled from a man under 40 who received the YFV17D yellow fever vaccine. Sequences were derived from CD8+ T cells sorted from PBMCs, sampled 45 days after the yellow fever booster vaccination. The CDR3 nucleotides are TGTGCCAGCAGCTTAGGAAAGTTGGAGCAGTACTTC. This sequence encodes CASSLGKLEQYF.